Included here is one T cell receptor (beta chain) sequence, with context. In the authors' methods: Reference gene primer amplification yielded estimated nucleated cell counts. The repertoire was sequenced with immunoSEQ multiplex PCR; TCRdb's copy has only in-frame clones and lacks some. V, J and clone size are taken as reported in that table, and D and trimming were inferred from the DNA itself. The sample consists of 190,000 or so clones, more than 75% of them appearing once. The data originate from a study of blood T cell repertoires in COVID-19. Study-level information: COVID-19 samples collected from the United States, Italy and Spain covered acute and convalescent phases. Nucleic acid was either cDNA or gDNA, and it came from T cells, B-cell-depleted T cells, or PBMCs.

With 2 bases clipped from V and 3 bases from J, the junction kept 10 bases outside the gene matches. The CDR3 spans 17 residues. CDR1 KGHDR and CDR2 SFDVKD come from the germline V gene. The sample consisted of peripheral blood. V gene TRBV24-1 combines with J gene TRBJ2-3; 7 nucleotides match TRBD2. This clonotype was sampled from a woman between 18 and 29 years old who had recovered from COVID-19. The CDR3 loop reads CATSDWGGDGGTDTQYF. CDR3 sequence (DNA): TGTGCCACCAGTGATTGGGGTGGGGACGGGGGGACAGATACGCAGTATTTT.